This T cell receptor (beta chain) appears in the sequencing data of a study of T cells after yellow fever vaccination. About the study: Fractions with few cells were prepared using SMART-Seq v4 Ultra Low Input.

This clonotype was seen a few times. Its matching antigen is unknown. The study made its TCR cDNA through 5'RACE template switching. That step introduced a universal primer site along with UMIs. From the 5' RACE reads, TCRdb called clonotypes with MiXCR, one entry per CDR3 protein. Of 300,000 to 450,000 distinct CDR3 sequences in the sample, 6.2% were seen once. V gave up 7 bases and J gave up 3 bases, with 13 bases separating them. The CDR3 contains 12 residues. Germline-derived CDR1 and CDR2 are SQVTM and ANQGSEA. Overall study findings and caveats: When the response was secondary, it was weaker but reached its peak faster, day 5 versus 15. There was a possibility that FACS-sorted repertoires contained abundant clonotypes contaminating from the bulk population.

The sequences come from PBMCs, collected 5 days after the yellow fever booster vaccination. The sequence came from a man aged 25-45 years who received the YFV17D yellow fever vaccine. This chain uses TRBV29-1 with TRBJ2-7; D not certain. The CDR3, as DNA: TGCAGCGCCTCTGGGCTTCACTACGAGCAGTACTTC. Its protein is CSASGLHYEQYF.